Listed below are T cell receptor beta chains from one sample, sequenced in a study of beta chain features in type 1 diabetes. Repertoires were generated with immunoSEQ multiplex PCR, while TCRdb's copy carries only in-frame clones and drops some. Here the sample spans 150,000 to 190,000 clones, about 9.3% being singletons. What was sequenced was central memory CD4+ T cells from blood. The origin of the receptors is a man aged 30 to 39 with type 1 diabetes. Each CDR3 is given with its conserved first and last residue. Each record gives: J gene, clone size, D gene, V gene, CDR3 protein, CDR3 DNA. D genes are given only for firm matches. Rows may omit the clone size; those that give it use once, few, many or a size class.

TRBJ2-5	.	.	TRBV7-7	CASSLDATGQETQYF	TGTGCTAGCAGCTTAGATGCAACGGGGCAAGAGACCCAGTACTTC
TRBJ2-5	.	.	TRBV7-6	CASSPVAPVGETQYF	TGTGCCAGCAGCCCAGTCGCTCCCGTCGGGGAGACCCAGTACTTC
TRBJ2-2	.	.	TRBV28	CASSLTSQRWDTGELFF	TGTGCCAGCAGTTTAACTTCTCAGCGGTGGGACACCGGGGAGCTGTTTTTT
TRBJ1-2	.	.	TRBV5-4	CASSSRDNYGYTF	TGTGCCAGCAGCTCACGGGATAACTATGGCTACACCTTC
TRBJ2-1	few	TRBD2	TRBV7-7	CASSLGTSDGNEQFF	TGTGCTAGCAGCTTAGGGACTAGCGATGGGAATGAGCAGTTCTTC
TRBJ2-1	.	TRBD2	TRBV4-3	CASRGGLAGNNEQFF	TGCGCCAGCCGTGGGGGACTAGCGGGAAACAATGAGCAGTTCTTC
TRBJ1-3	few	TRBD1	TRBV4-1	CASSQGQGPSGNTIYF	TGCGCCAGCAGCCAAGGACAGGGGCCCTCTGGAAACACCATATATTTT
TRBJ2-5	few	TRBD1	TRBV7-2	CASSLVGTGGQETQYF	TGTGCCAGCAGCTTAGTAGGGACAGGGGGGCAAGAGACCCAGTACTTC
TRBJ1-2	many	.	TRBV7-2	CASSSPDMSYTF	TGTGCCAGCAGCTCCCCTGACATGAGCTACACCTTC
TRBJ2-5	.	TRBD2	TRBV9	CASSAGGSGETQYF	TGTGCCAGCAGCGCGGGGGGTAGTGGAGAGACCCAGTACTTC
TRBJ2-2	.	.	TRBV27	CASSLAVYTGELFF	TGTGCCAGCAGTTTAGCGGTATACACCGGGGAGCTGTTTTTT
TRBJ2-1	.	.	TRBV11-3	CASSLRGLSNEQFF	TGTGCCAGCAGCTTAAGAGGACTCTCCAATGAGCAGTTCTTC
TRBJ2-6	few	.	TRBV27	CASSVGHSSGANVLTF	TGTGCCAGCAGTGTCGGACACTCGTCTGGGGCCAACGTCCTGACTTTC
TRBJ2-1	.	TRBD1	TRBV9	CASSAGQGGGSEQFF	TGTGCCAGCAGCGCTGGACAGGGCGGTGGGAGTGAGCAGTTCTTC
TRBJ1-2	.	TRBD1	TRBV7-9	CASRREDREAYGYTF	TGTGCCAGCAGACGAGAAGACAGGGAGGCCTATGGCTACACCTTC
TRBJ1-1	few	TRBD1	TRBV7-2	CASRQGGNTEAFF	TGTGCCAGCAGACAGGGGGGTAACACTGAAGCTTTCTTT
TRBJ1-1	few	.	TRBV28	CASRGAGTQNTEAFF	TGTGCCAGCAGGGGTGCCGGGACACAGAACACTGAAGCTTTCTTT
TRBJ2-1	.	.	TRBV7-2	CASSFGGILGEQFF	TGTGCCAGCAGCTTCGGCGGGATTCTCGGGGAGCAGTTCTTC
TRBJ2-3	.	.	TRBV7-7	CASSLGPNPNTDTQYF	TGTGCCAGCAGCTTAGGGCCCAACCCGAACACAGATACGCAGTATTTT
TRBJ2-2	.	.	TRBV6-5	CASSFSVTGAGELFF	TGTGCCAGCAGTTTTTCAGTAACAGGCGCCGGGGAGCTGTTTTTT
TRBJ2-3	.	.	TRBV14	CASSHAGSSTDTQYF	TGTGCCAGCAGCCATGCGGGATCTAGCACAGATACGCAGTATTTT
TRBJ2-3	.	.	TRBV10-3	CAISALASFTDTQYF	TGTGCCATCAGTGCGTTAGCGAGCTTCACAGATACGCAGTATTTT
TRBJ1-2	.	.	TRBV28	CASSWGHLSQGYTF	TGTGCCAGCAGTTGGGGGCACCTCAGTCAAGGCTACACCTTC
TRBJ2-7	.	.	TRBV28	CASSTSYEQYF	TGTGCCAGCAGCACTTCCTACGAGCAGTACTTC
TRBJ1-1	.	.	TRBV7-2	CASSRDSSGRSEAFF	TGTGCCAGCAGTCGTGACTCTTCAGGGCGGAGTGAAGCTTTCTTT
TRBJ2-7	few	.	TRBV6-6	CASSPSYEQYF	TGTGCCAGCAGTCCTTCCTACGAGCAGTACTTC
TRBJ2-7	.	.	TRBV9	CASSTTLDSYEQYF	TGTGCCAGCAGCACGACCCTCGACAGCTACGAGCAGTACTTC
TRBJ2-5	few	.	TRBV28	CASRYGGGQETQYF	TGTGCCAGCAGGTATGGGGGCGGACAAGAGACCCAGTACTTC
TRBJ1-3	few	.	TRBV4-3	CASSQDLGGLRVGNTIYF	TGCGCCAGCAGCCAAGACCTCGGGGGGCTACGAGTTGGAAACACCATATATTTT
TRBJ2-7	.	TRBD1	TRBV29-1	CSVEFRDRGFDEQYF	TGCAGCGTTGAATTCCGGGACAGGGGGTTCGACGAGCAGTACTTC
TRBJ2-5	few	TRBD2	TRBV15	CATSREGRGSGSRETQYF	TGTGCCACCAGCAGAGAAGGGCGAGGTAGCGGGAGTCGAGAGACCCAGTACTTC
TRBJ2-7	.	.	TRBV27	CATKQGASEQYF	TGTGCCACCAAACAGGGAGCCAGCGAGCAGTACTTC
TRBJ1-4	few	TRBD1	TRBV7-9	CASSPLQGAWEKLFF	TGTGCCAGCAGCCCGTTACAGGGGGCCTGGGAAAAACTGTTTTTT
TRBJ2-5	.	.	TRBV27	CASSARGRETQYF	TGTGCCAGCAGTGCCAGGGGACGGGAGACCCAGTACTTC
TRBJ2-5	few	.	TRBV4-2	CASSHERGGQETQYF	TGTGCCAGCAGCCACGAAAGGGGGGGGCAAGAGACCCAGTACTTC
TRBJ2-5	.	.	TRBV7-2	CATSRGGLETQYF	TGTGCCACCTCGAGGGGGGGGCTAGAGACCCAGTACTTC
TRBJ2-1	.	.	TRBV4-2	CASSHETTRSYNEQFF	TGTGCCAGCAGCCACGAGACTACCCGCTCCTACAATGAGCAGTTCTTC
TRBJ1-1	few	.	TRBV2	CASSIKGRGTEAFF	TGTGCCAGCTCCATCAAGGGGCGCGGAACTGAAGCTTTCTTT
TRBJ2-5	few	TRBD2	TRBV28	CASSHPGSGSLKTQYF	TGTGCCAGCAGTCACCCGGGCAGCGGGAGTTTAAAGACCCAGTACTTC
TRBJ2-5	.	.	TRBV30	CAWSVGLLETQYF	TGTGCCTGGAGTGTAGGACTTCTAGAGACCCAGTACTTC
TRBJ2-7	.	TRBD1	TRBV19	CATGQGTYEQYF	TGTGCCACGGGACAGGGGACCTACGAGCAGTACTTC
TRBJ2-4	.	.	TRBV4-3	CASSQVYGNIQYF	TGCGCCAGCAGCCAAGTCTACGGGAACATTCAGTACTTC
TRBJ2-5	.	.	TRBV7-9	CASSTLAEETQYF	TGTGCCAGCAGTACACTAGCAGAAGAGACCCAGTACTTC
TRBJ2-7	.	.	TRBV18	CASSPGREAYEQYF	TGTGCCAGCTCACCGGGCAGGGAGGCATACGAGCAGTACTTC
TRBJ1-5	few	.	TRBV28	CASSGESQHF	TGTGCCAGCTCTGGGGAGTCCCAGCATTTT
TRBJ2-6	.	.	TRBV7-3	CASSLSAASSGANVLTF	TGTGCCAGCAGCTTATCGGCGGCCTCCTCTGGGGCCAACGTCCTGACTTTC
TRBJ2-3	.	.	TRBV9	CASSVGSGQDTQYF	TGTGCCAGCAGCGTAGGTAGCGGACAAGATACGCAGTATTTT
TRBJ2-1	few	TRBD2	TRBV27	CASSLTSGSPSLRYNEQFF	TGTGCCAGCAGTTTGACTAGCGGGAGTCCGAGTCTGAGATACAATGAGCAGTTCTTC
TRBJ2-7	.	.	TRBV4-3	CASSLQRTASYEQYF	TGCGCCAGCAGCCTCCAGCGGACAGCCTCCTACGAGCAGTACTTC
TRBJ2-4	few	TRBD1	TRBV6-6	CASSWDRGNLNIQYF	TGTGCCAGCAGTTGGGACAGGGGGAATCTGAACATTCAGTACTTC
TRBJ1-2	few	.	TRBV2	CASSELWQGSGYTF	TGTGCCAGCAGTGAACTTTGGCAGGGCAGTGGCTACACCTTC
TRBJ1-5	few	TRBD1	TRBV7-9	CASSVWTGINQPQHF	TGTGCCAGCAGCGTCTGGACAGGGATCAATCAGCCCCAGCATTTT
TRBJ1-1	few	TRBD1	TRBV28	CATRDSNTEAFF	TGTGCCACAAGGGACAGTAACACTGAAGCTTTCTTT
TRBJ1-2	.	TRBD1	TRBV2	CASSPDGTGVYGYTF	TGTGCCAGCAGTCCAGATGGGACAGGGGTATATGGCTACACCTTC
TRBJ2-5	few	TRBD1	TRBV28	CASNPDRGRGGETQYF	TGTGCCAGCAACCCGGACAGGGGTCGTGGTGGGGAGACCCAGTACTTC
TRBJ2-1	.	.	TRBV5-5	CASSLGQVSENEQFF	TGTGCCAGCAGCTTGGGACAGGTGTCTGAAAATGAGCAGTTCTTC